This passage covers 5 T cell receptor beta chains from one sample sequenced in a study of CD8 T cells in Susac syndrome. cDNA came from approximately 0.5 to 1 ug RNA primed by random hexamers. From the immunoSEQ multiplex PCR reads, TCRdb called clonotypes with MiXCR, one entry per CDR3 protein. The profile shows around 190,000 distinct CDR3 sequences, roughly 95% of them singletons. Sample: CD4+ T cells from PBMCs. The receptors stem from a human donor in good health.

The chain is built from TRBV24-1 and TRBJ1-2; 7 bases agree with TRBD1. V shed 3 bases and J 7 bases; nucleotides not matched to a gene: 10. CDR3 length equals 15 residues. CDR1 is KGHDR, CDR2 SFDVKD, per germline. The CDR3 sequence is CATSDPWTGSGGYTF. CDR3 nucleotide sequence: TGTGCCACCAGTGATCCATGGACAGGTTCGGGTGGCTACACCTTC.

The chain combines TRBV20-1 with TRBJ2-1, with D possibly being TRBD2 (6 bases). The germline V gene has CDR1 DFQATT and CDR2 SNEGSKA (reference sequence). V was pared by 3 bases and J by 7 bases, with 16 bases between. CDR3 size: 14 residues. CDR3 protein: CSASNSGRLNEQFF. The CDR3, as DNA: TGCAGTGCTAGTAACAGCGGGCGATTGAATGAGCAGTTCTTC.

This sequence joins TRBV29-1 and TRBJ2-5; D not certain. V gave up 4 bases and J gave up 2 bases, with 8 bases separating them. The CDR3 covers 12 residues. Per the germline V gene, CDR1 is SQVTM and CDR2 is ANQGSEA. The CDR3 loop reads CSVAASQETQYF. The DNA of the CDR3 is TGCAGCGTTGCGGCGAGTCAAGAGACCCAGTACTTC.

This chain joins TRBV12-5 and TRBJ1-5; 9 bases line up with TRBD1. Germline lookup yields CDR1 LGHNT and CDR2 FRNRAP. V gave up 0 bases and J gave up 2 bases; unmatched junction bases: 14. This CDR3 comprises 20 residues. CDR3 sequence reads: CASGLVPLPLTGGRNQPQHF. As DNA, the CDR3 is TGTGCTAGTGGTTTGGTACCCCTTCCCTTGACAGGGGGGCGCAATCAGCCCCAGCATTTT.

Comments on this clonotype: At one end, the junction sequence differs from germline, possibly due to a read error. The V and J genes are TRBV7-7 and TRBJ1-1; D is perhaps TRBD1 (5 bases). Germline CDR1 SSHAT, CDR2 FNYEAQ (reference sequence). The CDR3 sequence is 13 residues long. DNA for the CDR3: TGTGCTAGCAGTTCACAGGAGAACACTGAAGCTTTCTTT. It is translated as CASSSQENTEAFF.